One sample yielded the 14 T cell receptor beta chains listed below, sequenced in a study of T cells in Graves' hyperthyroidism and ophthalmopathy. Amplification targeted TCR beta CDR3 regions from RNA transcripts. The TCR CDR3 first-round RT-PCR relied on the HTBI primer set. Using its own MiXCR run on the multiplex PCR reads, TCRdb lists one record per CDR3 protein. The sample carries 400,000 or so distinct CDR3 sequences, over 11% recorded once. The sequenced sample consisted of blood. The origin of the receptors is a man aged 45-65 years with Graves' ophthalmopathy.

This clonotype occurred a few times. J is TRBJ1-6 and V is TRBV12-3 or TRBV12-4, with D tentatively TRBD1 (5 bases). This CDR3 is built from 15 residues. Between the trimmed V and J ends, which lost 6 bases and 0 bases, there was a span of 9 bases. The CDR3 nucleotides read TGTGCCAGCAGACAGGAGAGCTCCTATAATTCACCCCTCCACTTT. Its protein is CASRQESSYNSPLHF.

This clonotype has ten or more counts. The chain carries TRBV5-6 and TRBJ1-5, with D unresolved. V lost 5 bases to trimming and J lost 2 bases, with 8 bases between them. Germline V gene lookup returns CDR1 SGHDT and CDR2 YYEEEE. The CDR3 length is 13 residues. The CDR3 bases are TGTGCCAGCAGTACTTTCGGCAATCAGCCCCAGCATTTT. The encoded protein is CASSTFGNQPQHF.

This rearrangement joins TRBV10-1 to TRBJ2-2, with D perhaps given as TRBD1 or TRBD2 (5 bases each). V lost 3 bases and J lost 5, with 16 bases in between. This CDR3 has 16 residues. Germline V lookup: CDR1 WNHNN, CDR2 SYGVQD (reference sequence). Written as DNA, the CDR3 is TGCGCCAGCAGTGATCCGCCCGGGACGGGGACCGGGGAGCTGTTTTTT. This codes for CASSDPPGTGTGELFF.

This clonotype occurred many times. The rearrangement uses TRBV5-1 and TRBJ1-1; perhaps TRBD1 as D (5 bases). The CDR3 covers 14 residues. V was shortened by 3 bases and J by 1 base, with 10 bases between the two germline ends. Germline CDR1 SGHRS, CDR2 YFSETQ. The DNA of the CDR3 is TGCGCCAGCAGCTGGGGAGGGGAGAACACTGAAGCTTTCTTT. Translating it yields CASSWGGENTEAFF.

The rearrangement joins TRBV9 to TRBJ2-2; D not certain. The CDR3 is 16 amino acids. Germline values: CDR1 SGDLS, CDR2 YYNGEE. V was pared by 4 bases and J by 4 bases, with 17 bases between. The CDR3 loop is CASSTHSRLGTGELFF. As DNA, the CDR3 is TGTGCCAGCAGCACCCACTCACGCCTCGGCACCGGGGAGCTGTTTTTT.

The chain is built from TRBV3-1 and TRBJ2-2; 14 nucleotides align to TRBD2. Germline values: CDR1 LGHDT, CDR2 YNNKEL (reference sequence). The V and J ends lost 4 bases and 7 bases, in that order; junction bases with no gene match: 8. This CDR3 contains 17 residues. CDR3 region: CASSRVKGLAGDGELFF. CDR3 coding DNA: TGTGCCAGCAGCCGAGTAAAGGGACTAGCGGGAGACGGGGAGCTGTTTTTT.

This clonotype was counted ten times or more. This rearrangement joins TRBV5-1 to TRBJ1-2; no clear D gene. V was cut by 4 bases and J by 3 bases, with 16 bases left in between. The CDR3 has 15 amino acids. Per the germline V gene, CDR1 is SGHRS and CDR2 is YFSETQ. CDR3 DNA sequence: TGCGCCAGCAGCATTGCCGCGGGTATTGACTATGGCTACACCTTC. Amino acid sequence: CASSIAAGIDYGYTF.

This clonotype has ten or more counts. V is TRBV6-1 and J is TRBJ2-7; D gene ambiguous. Between the trimmed V and J ends, which lost 4 bases and 4 bases, there was a span of 11 bases. CDR3 length equals 13 residues. Germline V CDR1 and CDR2: MNHNS, SASEGT. The CDR3 region is CASSGRVEYEQYF. The CDR3 DNA follows: TGTGCCAGCAGTGGTAGGGTAGAGTACGAGCAGTACTTC.

This chain joins TRBV28 and TRBJ2-1, with TRBD1 matching 8 bases. Germline V lookup: CDR1 MDHEN, CDR2 SYDVKM. The CDR3 extends over 16 amino acids. J was trimmed by 2 bases and V by 6 bases; bases with no gene match: 9. CDR3 protein: CASRSEGTGPYNEQFF. In DNA form, the CDR3 reads TGTGCCAGCAGGTCGGAGGGGACAGGTCCCTACAATGAGCAGTTCTTC. The full variable domain, rest sourced from reference TRBV28 and TRBJ2-1, is DVKVTQSSRYLVKRTGEKVFLECVQDMDHENMFWYRQDPGLGLRLIYFSYDVKMKEKGDIPEGYSVSREKKERFSLILESASTNQTSMYLCASRSEGTGPYNEQFFGPGTRLTVL.

This clonotype occurred many times. The chain has TRBV28 and TRBJ2-1; no reliable D call. Trimming took off 4 bases at V and 0 bases at J, with 13 bases between the two ends. CDR3 size: 16 residues. Germline CDR1 MDHEN, CDR2 SYDVKM. CDR3 DNA: TGTGCCAGCAGTTCCGACCAGGTGAGCTCCTACAATGAGCAGTTCTTC. It codes for CASSSDQVSSYNEQFF.

This clonotype was detected a few times. The gene calls are TRBV6-1 and TRBJ1-5, with unresolved D. Germline CDR1 is MNHNS and CDR2 is SASEGT. The CDR3 runs to 15 residues. V gave up 7 bases and J gave up 0 bases, with 13 bases separating them. For the CDR3, the DNA is TGTGCCAGCAATGTAGTAAGAAATAGCAATCAGCCCCAGCATTTT. Encoded protein: CASNVVRNSNQPQHF.

In its sample, this clonotype was seen many times. This chain connects TRBV28 to TRBJ2-3, with D uncertain. Germline V gene lookup returns CDR1 MDHEN and CDR2 SYDVKM. V was trimmed by 6 bases and J by 11 bases, leaving 12 bases between them. The length of the CDR3 is 11 residues. The CDR3 bases are TGTGCCAGCAGCCTGGAAGGTGGGCAGTATTTT. Protein sequence: CASSLEGGQYF.

This clonotype appeared many times. The chain links TRBV10-3 to TRBJ2-7; 9 nucleotides line up with TRBD2. This CDR3 contains 17 residues. J gave up 2 bases and V 2 bases, and 10 bases lay outside the gene matches. CDR1 and CDR2 from the germline V gene are ENHRY and SYGVKD. The DNA for the CDR3 is TGTGCCATCAGTGAGGGTCGGGTGGCTAGCGGGACCTACGAGCAGTACTTC. Translated: CAISEGRVASGTYEQYF.

This clonotype was detected a few times. The genes are TRBV3-1 and TRBJ2-7, with 10 bases fitting TRBD2. This CDR3 is 18 amino acids long. After removal of 5 bases from V and 5 bases from J, the junction contained 18 bases not matched to a gene. Germline lookup yields CDR1 LGHDT and CDR2 YNNKEL (reference sequence). This chain's CDR3 is CASSFGALAGGGAHEQYF. The CDR3 DNA reads TGTGCCAGCAGCTTCGGCGCGTTAGCGGGGGGCGGGGCGCACGAGCAGTACTTC.